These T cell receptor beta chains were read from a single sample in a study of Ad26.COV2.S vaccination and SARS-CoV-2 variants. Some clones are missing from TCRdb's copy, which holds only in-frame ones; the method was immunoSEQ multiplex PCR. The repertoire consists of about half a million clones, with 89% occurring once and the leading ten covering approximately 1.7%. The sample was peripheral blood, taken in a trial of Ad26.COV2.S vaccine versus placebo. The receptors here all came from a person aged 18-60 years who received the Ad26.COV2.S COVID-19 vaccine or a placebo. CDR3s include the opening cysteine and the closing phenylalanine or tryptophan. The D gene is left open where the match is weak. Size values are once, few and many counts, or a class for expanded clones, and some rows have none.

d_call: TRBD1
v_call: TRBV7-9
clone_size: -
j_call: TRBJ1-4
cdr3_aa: CASSHKTTTGNEKLFF
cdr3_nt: TGTGCCAGCAGCCACAAAACTACGACAGGGAATGAAAAACTGTTTTTT

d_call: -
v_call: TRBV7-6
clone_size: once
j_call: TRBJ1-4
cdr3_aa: CASSPRHGRAEKLFF
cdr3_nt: TGTGCCAGCAGCCCACGACACGGGAGAGCTGAAAAACTGTTTTTT

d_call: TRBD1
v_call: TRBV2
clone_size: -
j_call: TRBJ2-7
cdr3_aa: CASRGTVFSYEQYF
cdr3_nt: TGTGCCAGCAGAGGGACAGTCTTCTCCTACGAGCAGTACTTC

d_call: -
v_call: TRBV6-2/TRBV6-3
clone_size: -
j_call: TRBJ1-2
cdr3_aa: CASSYSPSGAIGYTF
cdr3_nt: TGTGCCAGCAGTTACTCGCCTTCGGGGGCGATCGGCTACACCTTC

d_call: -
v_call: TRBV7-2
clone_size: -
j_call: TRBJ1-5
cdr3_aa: CASSLGELQHF
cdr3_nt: TGTGCCAGCAGCTTAGGGGAGCTCCAGCATTTT

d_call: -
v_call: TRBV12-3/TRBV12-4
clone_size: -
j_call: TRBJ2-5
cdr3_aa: CASSNRAETQYF
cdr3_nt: TGTGCCAGCAGTAACAGGGCAGAGACCCAGTACTTC

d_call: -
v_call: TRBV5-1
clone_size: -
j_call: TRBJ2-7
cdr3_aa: CASSLLRDTSYEQYF
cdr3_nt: TGCGCCAGCAGCTTGCTTCGGGACACCTCCTACGAGCAGTACTTC

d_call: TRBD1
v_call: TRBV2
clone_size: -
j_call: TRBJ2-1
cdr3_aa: CASITKSLLDRAYNEQFF
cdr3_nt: TGTGCCAGCATTACCAAAAGCTTATTGGACAGGGCTTACAATGAGCAGTTCTTC

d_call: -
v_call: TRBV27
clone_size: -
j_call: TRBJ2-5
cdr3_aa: CASSFGVGEPLQETQYF
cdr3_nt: TGTGCCAGCAGTTTTGGGGTCGGCGAACCGCTCCAAGAGACCCAGTACTTC

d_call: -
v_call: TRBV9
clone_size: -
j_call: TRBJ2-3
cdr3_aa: CASSVATEGDTQYF
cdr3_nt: TGTGCCAGCAGCGTAGCGACAGAAGGGGATACGCAGTATTTT

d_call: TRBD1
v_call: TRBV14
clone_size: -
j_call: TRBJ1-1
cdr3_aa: CASSQGTGGVRFGAFF
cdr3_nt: TGTGCCAGCAGCCAAGGGACAGGGGGCGTTCGTTTTGGAGCTTTCTTT

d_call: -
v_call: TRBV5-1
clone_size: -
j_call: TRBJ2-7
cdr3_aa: CASSLEVGGYEQYF
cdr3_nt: TGCGCCAGCAGCTTGGAGGTAGGGGGGTACGAGCAGTACTTC

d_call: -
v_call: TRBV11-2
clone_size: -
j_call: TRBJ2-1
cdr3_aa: CASSLRDFPYNEQFF
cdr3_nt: TGTGCCAGCAGCTTACGGGACTTTCCCTACAATGAGCAGTTCTTC

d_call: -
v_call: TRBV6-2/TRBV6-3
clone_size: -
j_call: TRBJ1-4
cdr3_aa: CASSFTYKSEKLFF
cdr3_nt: TGTGCCAGCAGCTTCACTTACAAAAGTGAAAAACTGTTTTTT

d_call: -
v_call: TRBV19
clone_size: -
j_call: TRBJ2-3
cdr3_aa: CASSYGPKADTQYF
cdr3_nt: TGTGCCAGTAGCTATGGACCAAAAGCAGATACGCAGTATTTT

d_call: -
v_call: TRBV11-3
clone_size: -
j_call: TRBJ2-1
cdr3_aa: CASSLGDSSYNEQFF
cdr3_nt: TGTGCCAGCAGCTTAGGGGACTCTTCCTACAATGAGCAGTTCTTC

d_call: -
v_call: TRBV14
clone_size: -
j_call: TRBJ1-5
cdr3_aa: CASTLSRGTGNQPQHF
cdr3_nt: TGTGCCAGCACCTTAAGTCGGGGTACGGGCAATCAGCCCCAGCATTTT

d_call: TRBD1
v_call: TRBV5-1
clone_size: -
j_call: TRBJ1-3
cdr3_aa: CASSLEGAAGNTIYF
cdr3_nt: TGCGCCAGCAGCCTGGAGGGGGCGGCTGGAAACACCATATATTTT

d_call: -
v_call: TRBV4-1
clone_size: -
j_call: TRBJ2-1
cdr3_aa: CASSPRAVGGTYNEQFF
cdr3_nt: TGCGCCAGCAGCCCTCGTGCTGTGGGAGGAACCTACAATGAGCAGTTCTTC

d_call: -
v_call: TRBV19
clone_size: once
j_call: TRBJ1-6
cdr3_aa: CASSITGNSPLHF
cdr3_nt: TGTGCCAGTAGTATTACGGGGAATTCACCCCTCCACTTT

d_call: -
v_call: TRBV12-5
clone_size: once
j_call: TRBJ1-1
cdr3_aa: CASGLVVTGTEGAEAFF
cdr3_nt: TGTGCTAGTGGTTTGGTCGTCACAGGTACGGAGGGAGCTGAAGCTTTCTTT

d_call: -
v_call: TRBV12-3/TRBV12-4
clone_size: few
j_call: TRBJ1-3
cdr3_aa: CASSRNSGNTIYF
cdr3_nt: TGTGCCAGCAGTCGCAACTCTGGAAACACCATATATTTT

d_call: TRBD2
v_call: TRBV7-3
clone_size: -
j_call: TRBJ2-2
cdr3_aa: CASSPSGGPTGELFF
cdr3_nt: TGTGCCAGCAGCCCGAGCGGGGGGCCCACCGGGGAGCTGTTTTTT

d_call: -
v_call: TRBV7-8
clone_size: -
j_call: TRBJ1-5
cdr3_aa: CASSLVGAFSNQPQHF
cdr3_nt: TGTGCCAGCAGCTTAGTCGGCGCGTTTAGCAATCAGCCCCAGCATTTT

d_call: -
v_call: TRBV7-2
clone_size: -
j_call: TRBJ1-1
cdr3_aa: CASSPDGGEAFF
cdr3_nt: TGTGCCAGCAGTCCAGATGGAGGGGAAGCTTTCTTT

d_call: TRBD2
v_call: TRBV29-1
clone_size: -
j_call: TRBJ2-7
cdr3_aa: CSVGGAGGREQYF
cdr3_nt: TGCAGCGTTGGGGGAGCGGGGGGCAGGGAGCAGTACTTC

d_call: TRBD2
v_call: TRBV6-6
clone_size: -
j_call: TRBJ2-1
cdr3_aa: CASSSVAGVYNEQFF
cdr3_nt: TGTGCCAGCAGTTCCGTAGCGGGGGTGTACAATGAGCAGTTCTTC

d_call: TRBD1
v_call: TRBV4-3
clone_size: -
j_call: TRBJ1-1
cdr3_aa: CASSQGTGRVNTEAFF
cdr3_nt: TGCGCCAGCAGCCAAGGGACAGGCAGAGTGAACACTGAAGCTTTCTTT

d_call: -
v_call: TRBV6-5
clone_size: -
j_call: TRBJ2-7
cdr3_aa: CASRTGSHSSYEQYF
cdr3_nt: TGTGCCAGCAGGACCGGGAGCCACTCCTCCTACGAGCAGTACTTC

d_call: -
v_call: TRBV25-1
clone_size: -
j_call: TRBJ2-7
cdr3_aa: CASRWGGDRYYEQYF
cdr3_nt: TGTGCCAGCCGGTGGGGAGGGGACAGGTATTACGAGCAGTACTTC

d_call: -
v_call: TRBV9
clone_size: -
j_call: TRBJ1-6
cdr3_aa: CASSVDVGESPLHF
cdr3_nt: TGTGCCAGCAGCGTAGACGTAGGGGAATCACCCCTCCACTTT

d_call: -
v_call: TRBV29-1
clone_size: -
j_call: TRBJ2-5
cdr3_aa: CSVAAWTQNRVTQYF
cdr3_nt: TGCAGCGTTGCCGCCTGGACACAAAATAGGGTGACCCAGTACTTC